The present TCR beta chain was sequenced within a study of blood T cells in healthy people across ages. Trimming pared 0 bases from V and 8 bases from J, leaving 14 bases between. Germline lookup yields CDR1 SGHRS and CDR2 YFSETQ. This CDR3 has 14 residues. With a J-beta primer mix and a sample-barcoded 5' primer, a second PCR ran about 7 to 12 cycles. TCRdb called the 5' RACE reads again in MiXCR, with one record for every CDR3 protein. The sample holds 750,000 to 950,000 distinct CDR3 sequences, under 30% seen once. The total RNA that was extracted per sample amounted to at least 5 micrograms. These data were also filed under a second study, of T cells of mothers and their children. As that report states: Over 9 million reads per mother and roughly 3 million per child were obtained.

This TCR was recovered from a boy younger than 18 in good health. The chain combines TRBV5-1 with TRBJ1-2; D ambiguous. Material: blood. As DNA, the CDR3 is TGCGCCAGCAGCTTGGCTGGGGAGGTGCGGGGCTACACCTTC. This translates into CASSLAGEVRGYTF.